Presented here are 20 T cell receptor beta chains from one specimen sequenced in a study of blood T cell repertoires in COVID-19. TCRdb's table, derived via immunoSEQ multiplex PCR, lists solely in-frame clones and lacks some. The table has over 150,000 clones, 70% to 85% seen once. The sequenced sample was peripheral blood. The receptors shown here come from a human donor in a cohort sampled during active COVID-19.

The chain combines TRBV7-2 with TRBJ1-3, with no clear D. Germline V lookup: CDR1 SGHTA, CDR2 FQGNSA. Trimming took off 0 bases at V and 0 bases at J, with 12 bases between the two ends. The CDR3 spans 17 residues. Here the CDR3 reads CASSLAIGVSSGNTIYF. The CDR3 DNA sequence: TGTGCCAGCAGCTTAGCGATCGGGGTTAGCTCTGGAAACACCATATATTTT.

The rearrangement links TRBV2 to TRBJ1-2; D is uncertain. The CDR3 length is 13 residues. Germline assignment: CDR1 SNHLY and CDR2 FYNNEI. V was cut by 8 bases and J by 4 bases, with 14 bases left in between. The CDR3 loop reads CASLAIRSYGYTF. The CDR3 nucleotides read TGTGCCAGCTTAGCAATTCGCAGCTATGGCTACACCTTC.

The CDR3 nucleotides read TGCGCCAGCAGCTTACAGGGAAACAATGAGCAGTTCTTC. Amino acid sequence: CASSLQGNNEQFF. The rearrangement uses TRBV5-1 and TRBJ2-1, with a tentative D call TRBD1 (6 bases). This CDR3 region has 13 residues. Looked up from germline, CDR1 is SGHRS and CDR2 is YFSETQ. V was trimmed by 2 bases and J by 5 bases, leaving 8 bases between them.

The chain uses TRBV24-1 and TRBJ2-2, with 7 nucleotides matching TRBD2. Trimming took 4 bases from V and 2 from J; bases not matched to a gene: 9. Germline assignment: CDR1 KGHDR and CDR2 SFDVKD. This CDR3 is 17 amino acids long. CDR3 region: CATSDSSGEINTGELFF. The CDR3 DNA is TGTGCCACCAGTGACTCAAGCGGGGAGATCAACACCGGGGAGCTGTTTTTT.

The rearrangement uses TRBV5-1 and TRBJ1-1, with D possibly TRBD1 on 5 matching bases. CDR1 is SGHRS and CDR2 is YFSETQ in the germline V gene. Trimming pared 4 bases from V and 1 base from J, leaving 8 bases between. The CDR3 consists of 13 residues. CDR3 coding DNA: TGCGCCAGCAGCCAGGGAACGAACACTGAAGCTTTCTTT. It codes for CASSQGTNTEAFF.

The chain combines TRBV4-1 with TRBJ2-3; no firm D call. Germline lookup yields CDR1 MGHRA and CDR2 YSYEKL. Trimming removed 0 bases from V and 6 bases from J, with 10 bases in between. There are 14 residues in the CDR3. DNA for the CDR3: TGCGCCAGCAGCCAAGACCCTGGCAGGGATACGCAGTATTTT. Amino acid sequence: CASSQDPGRDTQYF.

CDR3 DNA: TGTGCCAGCAGCCACCCTACAGGGGGCCACTACGAGCAGTACTTC. This encodes CASSHPTGGHYEQYF. J is TRBJ2-7 and V is TRBV3-1 (or the pseudogene TRBV3-2), with 9 bases matching TRBD1. The CDR3 totals 15 residues. Trimming removed 3 bases from V and 3 bases from J; junction bases left unmatched: 6. Germline CDR1 LGHDT, CDR2 YNNKEL (reference sequence).

The chain joins TRBV14 to TRBJ2-2; 8 positions agree with TRBD1. J lost 7 bases, V lost 4 bases, and 11 bases had no gene match. Looked up from germline, CDR1 is SGHDN and CDR2 is FVKESK. This CDR3 has 16 amino acids. The CDR3 protein is CASSPFRGLGNGELFF. CDR3 coding DNA: TGTGCCAGCAGCCCATTCAGGGGGCTGGGGAACGGGGAGCTGTTTTTT.

This rearrangement joins TRBV7-9 to TRBJ1-1; D is unclear. The CDR3 has 15 amino acids. V gave up 3 bases and J gave up 1 base, with 12 bases separating them. Germline loops: CDR1 SEHNR, CDR2 FQNEAQ (reference sequence). In DNA, the CDR3 is TGTGCCAGCAGCTTCCTAAGGGAGTCGAACACTGAAGCTTTCTTT. Residues: CASSFLRESNTEAFF.

The CDR3 region is CSVEGLAGVYEQYF. CDR3 coding DNA: TGCAGCGTTGAGGGACTAGCGGGGGTCTACGAGCAGTACTTC. This chain joins TRBV29-1 and TRBJ2-7; 14 bases are shared with TRBD2. The CDR3 runs 14 residues. The J segment lost 3 bases and the V segment lost 3 bases, leaving 1 base of the junction unmatched. Per germline, CDR1 SQVTM and CDR2 ANQGSEA.

J is TRBJ2-7 and V is TRBV3-1 (or the pseudogene TRBV3-2), with unresolved D. The germline gives CDR1 LGHDT, CDR2 YNNKEL (reference sequence). The V and J ends lost 0 bases and 6 bases respectively, with 9 bases between them. The CDR3 is made up of 13 amino acids. The CDR3 sequence: CASSQDLLREQYF. In nucleotides, the CDR3 is TGTGCCAGCAGCCAAGATCTTCTACGCGAGCAGTACTTC.

This clone was seen once. The chain combines TRBV3-1 (or the pseudogene TRBV3-2) with TRBJ2-3; D ambiguous. This CDR3 comprises 13 residues. Trimming took 0 bases from V and 2 from J, leaving 3 bases between them. Germline V lookup: CDR1 LGHDT, CDR2 YNNKEL (reference sequence). The CDR3 DNA is TGTGCCAGCAGCCAAGACCACACAGATACGCAGTATTTT. This sequence encodes CASSQDHTDTQYF.

The chain recombines TRBV21-1 with TRBJ1-1; TRBD1, the D gene given by the table, was not confirmed from the DNA. TRBV21-1 is given as a pseudogene. The CDR3 is 18 residues long. The CDR3 DNA reads TGTGCCAGCAGCAAGGGACAGGTCCCTCTCCAAAAGAACACTGAAGCTTTCTTT. Residues: CASSKGQVPLQKNTEAFF.

The chain carries TRBV19 and TRBJ2-7; possibly TRBD1 for D (6 bases). CDR1 LNHDA and CDR2 SQIVND come from the germline V gene (reference sequence). Trimming took off 9 bases at V and 0 bases at J, with 15 bases between the two ends. CDR3 length equals 14 residues. This CDR3 reads CASGPDRSSYEQYF. The CDR3 coding sequence is TGTGCCAGCGGGCCCGACAGGAGCTCCTACGAGCAGTACTTC.

The chain employs TRBV12-5 and TRBJ1-1; no firm D call. The CDR3 has 13 amino acids. Germline V lookup: CDR1 LGHNT, CDR2 FRNRAP. V was cut by 6 bases and J by 4 bases, with 12 bases left in between. CDR3 bases: TGTGCTAGTGGGAGGTGGGGAGGCACTGAAGCTTTCTTT. It is translated as CASGRWGGTEAFF.

The chain has TRBV5-6 and TRBJ1-5; maybe TRBD1 (6 bases). With 4 bases removed from V and 4 bases from J, the gap between germline ends came to 12 bases. Germline values: CDR1 SGHDT, CDR2 YYEEEE. This CDR3 is 14 amino acids long. This CDR3 is CASSHITGNQPQHF. The CDR3 DNA sequence: TGTGCCAGCAGCCACATTACAGGGAATCAGCCCCAGCATTTT.

The genes are TRBV5-6 and TRBJ2-7; a weak D match, TRBD2 (6 bases). The CDR3 contains 15 residues. Germline CDR1 and CDR2: SGHDT and YYEEEE. Trimming cost V 0 bases and J 2 bases, with 12 bases left between them. In DNA, the CDR3 is TGTGCCAGCAGCTTGGGAGGAGGGGCCACCTACGAGCAGTACTTC. Translation gives CASSLGGGATYEQYF.

Here the CDR3 DNA reads TGCGCCAGCAGCGCCCGGGACAGGGGCTACGAGCAGTACTTC. It specifies CASSARDRGYEQYF. This chain links TRBV4-1 with TRBJ2-7; 10 nucleotides agree with TRBD1. V lost 5 bases and J lost 3; bases outside the gene matches: 4. The V gene's germline CDR1 is MGHRA and CDR2 YSYEKL. The CDR3 sequence is 14 residues long.

This chain connects TRBV6-6 to TRBJ2-2; D ambiguous. This CDR3 has 16 amino acids. Trimming cost V 5 bases and J 1 base, with 14 bases left between them. The germline CDR1 and CDR2 sequences are MNHNY and SVGAGI (reference sequence). This CDR3 is CASSLYSFLNTGELFF. Written as DNA, the CDR3 is TGTGCCAGCAGTCTCTACAGTTTCCTGAACACCGGGGAGCTGTTTTTT.

The chain couples TRBV29-1 to TRBJ1-4; no definite D call. The V end was cut by 5 bases, the J end by 7 bases, with 11 bases between. The CDR3 has 12 residues. CDR1 is SQVTM and CDR2 is ANQGSEA in the germline V gene. The CDR3 is CSVRGCVEKLFF. Here the CDR3 DNA reads TGCAGCGTTCGAGGGTGCGTTGAAAAACTGTTTTTT.